This T cell receptor beta chain was documented in a study of OX40 agonist ivuxolimab in advanced cancers. The CDR3 runs 13 residues. Germline CDR1 and CDR2: GTSNPN and SVGIG (reference sequence). V lost 5 bases and J lost 0, with 7 bases in between. Profiled with immunoSEQ multiplex PCR; TCRdb holds only in-frame clones, not every one. This table holds 45,000 to 50,000 clones, about nine tenths found once. This receptor was taken from an adult with an advanced solid tumor such as melanoma, head and neck, liver or kidney cancer. The chain employs TRBV30 and TRBJ1-4, with unresolved D. The sample here was CD4+ or CD8+ T cells sorted from blood, taken in a trial of the OX40 agonist ivuxolimab. CDR3 DNA sequence: TGTGCCTGGGGGTTTTCAACTAATGAAAAACTGTTTTTT. Translation: CAWGFSTNEKLFF.